The entry below describes one T cell receptor beta chain. No antigen is known for it. Trimming took 6 bases from V and 4 from J, leaving 12 bases between them. The germline V gene has CDR1 SNHLY and CDR2 FYNNEI. This CDR3 contains 13 residues. This record belongs to a study of cytomegalovirus exposure and HLA in healthy donors. Study findings and constraints: CMV serostatus alone was available as immune exposure information.

It was with 60 Vbeta and 13 Jbeta primers that the PCR ran. Repertoires were generated with immunoSEQ multiplex PCR, while TCRdb's copy carries only in-frame clones and drops some. The data hold 220,000 or so clones, with 70% to 80% observed a single time. The rearrangement uses TRBV2 and TRBJ2-5; TRBD1 might be the D (6 bases). The TCR originated in a woman between 25 and 40 years old in good health and CMV-seronegative. Sequencing input: PBMCs. CDR3 sequence (DNA): TGTGCCAGCAGGGGGACATTGGGAGAGACCCAGTACTTC. Translating gives CASRGTLGETQYF.